This T cell receptor beta chain was sequenced in a study of T cells in narcolepsy. Across the study: Patients with NT1 or NT2 and healthy control donors were enrolled.

Sequenced by immunoSEQ multiplex PCR; TCRdb stores in-frame clones only, minus some. The table records some 34,000 clones, approximately 80% of them present only once. CDR1 is WNHNN and CDR2 is SYGVQD in the germline V gene (reference sequence). Between the trimmed V and J ends, which lost 8 bases and 0 bases, there was a span of 14 bases. The CDR3 is 15 amino acids. This clone was seen a few times. No antigen is known for it. Points from the study as a whole: No autoreactive T cell clone sequences appeared in some memory CD4+ repertoires. Comparing one patient's CSF and blood CD4+ clonotypes highlighted HCRT- and TRIB2-specific autoreactive clonotypes. Healthy controls reportedly lacked the autoreactive clonotypes serially found in patients' blood.

The sequence derives from a human donor in good health. The specimen was memory (CD45RA-) CD4+ T cells from blood. The chain combines TRBV10-1 with TRBJ1-5; D might be TRBD1 (5 bases). The CDR3 DNA sequence: TGCGCCAGCCCTGACCGCAGGGCTAGCAATCAGCCCCAGCATTTT. Protein product: CASPDRRASNQPQHF.